This T cell receptor beta chain came from a study of PD-1 blockade in classical Hodgkin lymphoma. Study overall: Patients got intravenous nivolumab 3 mg/kg every 2 weeks.

Looked up from germline, CDR1 is SGHTA and CDR2 is FQGNSA. V shed 1 base and J shed 8 bases, with 9 bases lying between them. This CDR3 spans 13 amino acids. Study results and caveats: Patients who responded completely had about the same baseline diversity as newly diagnosed patients. Later analyses included only patients treated at least 1 year post-ASCT. The study found that TCR diversity rose significantly by C4D1 in CD4+ but not CD8+ cells.

Specified time point: cycle 4 day 1 (C4D1), after less than seven weeks of nivolumab. All patients relapsed after autologous stem cell transplantation, and brentuximab vedotin exposure varied. Magnetic depletion of unwanted cells isolated CD4+ T cells from thawed PBMCs. In the case of this clone: Its cognate antigen is unknown.

The repertoire was sequenced with immunoSEQ multiplex PCR; TCRdb's copy has only in-frame clones and lacks some. The sample contains about 18,000 clones, roughly 83% of which appear only once. The chain joins TRBV7-2 to TRBJ2-1; TRBD1 is a possible D gene (6 bases). The TCR comes from a human donor with classical Hodgkin lymphoma. The input for sequencing was CD4+ T cells from blood, taken before the fourth cycle of nivolumab. DNA of the CDR3: TGTGCCAGCAGCTTAGTGGCAGGGGATGAGCAGTTCTTC. This translates into CASSLVAGDEQFF.